This T cell receptor (beta chain) was sequenced in a study of blood T cell repertoires in COVID-19. In the study overall: Samples taken during acute and convalescent COVID-19 were collected in the United States, Italy and Spain. The cDNA or gDNA used as material had been derived from T cells, B-cell-depleted T cells, or PBMCs.

The CDR3 is 13 residues long. V trimming: 8 bases; J trimming: 6 bases; junction bases outside the gene matches: 7. Per germline, CDR1 SQVTM and CDR2 ANQGSEA. Here immunoSEQ multiplex PCR was the method, and the copy in TCRdb shows in-frame clones only, minus some. The table has around 94,000 clones, 70% to 90% seen once. Source material: peripheral blood. The V gene is TRBV29-1, the J gene TRBJ2-7, with 13 bases aligning to TRBD2. The sequence derives from a man aged 80 or over with acute or convalescent COVID-19. The CDR3 bases are TGCAGCACCCTTGGGACTAGCGGGATCGAGCAGTACTTC. Amino acid sequence: CSTLGTSGIEQYF.